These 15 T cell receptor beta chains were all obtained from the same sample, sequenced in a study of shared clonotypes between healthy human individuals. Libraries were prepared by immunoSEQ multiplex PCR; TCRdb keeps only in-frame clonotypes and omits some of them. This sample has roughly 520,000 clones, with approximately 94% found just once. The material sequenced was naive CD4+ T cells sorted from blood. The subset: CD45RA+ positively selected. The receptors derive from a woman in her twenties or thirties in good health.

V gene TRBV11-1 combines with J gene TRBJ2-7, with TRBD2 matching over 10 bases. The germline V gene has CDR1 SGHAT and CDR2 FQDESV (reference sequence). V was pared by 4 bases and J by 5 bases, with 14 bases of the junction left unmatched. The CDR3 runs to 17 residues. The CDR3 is CASSSNYLAGVRHEQYF. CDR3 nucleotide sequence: TGTGCCAGCAGCTCAAACTACCTAGCGGGAGTTCGCCACGAGCAGTACTTC.

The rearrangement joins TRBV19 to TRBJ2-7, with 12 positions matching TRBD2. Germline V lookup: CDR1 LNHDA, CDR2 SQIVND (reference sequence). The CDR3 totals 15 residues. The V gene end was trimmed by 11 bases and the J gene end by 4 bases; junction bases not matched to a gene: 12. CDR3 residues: CAHPIKTSGSYEQYF. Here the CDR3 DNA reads TGTGCCCACCCGATTAAGACTAGCGGGAGTTACGAGCAGTACTTC.

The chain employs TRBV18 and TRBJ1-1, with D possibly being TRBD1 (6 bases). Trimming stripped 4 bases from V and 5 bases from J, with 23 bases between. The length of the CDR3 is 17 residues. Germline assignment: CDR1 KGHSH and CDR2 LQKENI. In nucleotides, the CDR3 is TGTGCCAGCTCACAGAGAAGTCAGGGGCGCGGAGGGACTGAAGCTTTCTTT. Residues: CASSQRSQGRGGTEAFF.

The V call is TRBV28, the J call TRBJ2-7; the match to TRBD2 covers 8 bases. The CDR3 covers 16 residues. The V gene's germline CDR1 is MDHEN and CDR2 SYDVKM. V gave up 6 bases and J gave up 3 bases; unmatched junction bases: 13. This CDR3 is CASREPGLAGLYEQYF. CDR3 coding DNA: TGTGCCAGCAGAGAACCCGGGCTAGCGGGCCTCTACGAGCAGTACTTC.

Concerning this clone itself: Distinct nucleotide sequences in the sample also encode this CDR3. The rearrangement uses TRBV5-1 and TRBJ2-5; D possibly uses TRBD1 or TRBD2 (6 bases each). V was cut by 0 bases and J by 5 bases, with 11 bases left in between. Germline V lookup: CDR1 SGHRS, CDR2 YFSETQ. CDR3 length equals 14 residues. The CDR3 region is CASSLGGARETQYF. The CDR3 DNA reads TGCGCCAGCAGCTTGGGGGGGGCCAGGGAGACCCAGTACTTC.

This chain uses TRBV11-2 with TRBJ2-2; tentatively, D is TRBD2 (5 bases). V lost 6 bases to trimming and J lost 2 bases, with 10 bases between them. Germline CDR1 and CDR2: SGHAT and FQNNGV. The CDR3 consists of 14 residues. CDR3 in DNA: TGTGCCAGCAGTCGGACTGTTAACACCGGGGAGCTGTTTTTT. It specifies CASSRTVNTGELFF. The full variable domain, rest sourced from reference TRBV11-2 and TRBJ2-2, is EAGVAQSPRYKIIEKRQSVAFWCNPISGHATLYWYQQILGQGPKLLIQFQNNGVVDDSQLPKDRFSAERLKGVDSTLKIQPAKLEDSAVYLCASSRTVNTGELFFGEGSRLTVL.

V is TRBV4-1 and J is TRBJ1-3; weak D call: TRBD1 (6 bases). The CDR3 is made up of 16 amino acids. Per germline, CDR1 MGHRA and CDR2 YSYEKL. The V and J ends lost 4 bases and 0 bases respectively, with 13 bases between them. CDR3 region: CASSPGAALSGNTIYF. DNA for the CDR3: TGCGCCAGCAGCCCGGGGGCGGCTCTCTCTGGAAACACCATATATTTT.

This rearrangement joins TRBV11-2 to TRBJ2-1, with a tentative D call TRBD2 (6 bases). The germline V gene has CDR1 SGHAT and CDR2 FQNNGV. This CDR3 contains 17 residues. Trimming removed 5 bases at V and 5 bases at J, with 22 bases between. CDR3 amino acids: CASSPGVAVLRDNEQFF. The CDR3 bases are TGTGCCAGCAGCCCCGGGGTAGCGGTCCTCAGGGACAATGAGCAGTTCTTC.

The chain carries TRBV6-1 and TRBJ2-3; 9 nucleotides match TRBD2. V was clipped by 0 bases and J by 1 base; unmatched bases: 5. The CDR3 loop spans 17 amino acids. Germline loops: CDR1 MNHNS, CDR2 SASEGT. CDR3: CASSEALRLAGTDTQYF. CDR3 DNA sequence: TGTGCCAGCAGTGAAGCGCTTCGACTAGCGGGCACAGATACGCAGTATTTT.

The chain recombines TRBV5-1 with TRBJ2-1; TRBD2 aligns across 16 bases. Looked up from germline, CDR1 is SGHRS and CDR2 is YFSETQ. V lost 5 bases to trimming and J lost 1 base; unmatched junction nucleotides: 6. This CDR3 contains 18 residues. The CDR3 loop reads CASRFGTSGRGSYNEQFF. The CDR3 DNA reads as TGCGCCAGCAGGTTCGGGACTAGCGGGAGGGGGTCCTACAATGAGCAGTTCTTC.

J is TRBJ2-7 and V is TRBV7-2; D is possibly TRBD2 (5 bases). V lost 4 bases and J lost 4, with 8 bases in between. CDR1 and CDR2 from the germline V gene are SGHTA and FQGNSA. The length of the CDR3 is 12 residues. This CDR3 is CASSSSGYEQYF. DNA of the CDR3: TGTGCCAGCAGCTCAAGCGGATACGAGCAGTACTTC.

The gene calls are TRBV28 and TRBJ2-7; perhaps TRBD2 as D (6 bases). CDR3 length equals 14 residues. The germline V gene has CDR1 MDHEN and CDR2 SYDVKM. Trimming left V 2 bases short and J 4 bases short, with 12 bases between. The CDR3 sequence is CASSLGGRRYEQYF. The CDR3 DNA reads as TGTGCCAGCAGTTTAGGAGGGAGACGGTACGAGCAGTACTTC.

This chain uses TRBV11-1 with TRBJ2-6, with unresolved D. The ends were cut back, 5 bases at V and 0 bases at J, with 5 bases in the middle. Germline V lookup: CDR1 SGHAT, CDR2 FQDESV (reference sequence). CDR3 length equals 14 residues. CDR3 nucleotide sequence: TGTGCCAGCAGCCACGCCTCTGGGGCCAACGTCCTGACTTTC. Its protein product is CASSHASGANVLTF.

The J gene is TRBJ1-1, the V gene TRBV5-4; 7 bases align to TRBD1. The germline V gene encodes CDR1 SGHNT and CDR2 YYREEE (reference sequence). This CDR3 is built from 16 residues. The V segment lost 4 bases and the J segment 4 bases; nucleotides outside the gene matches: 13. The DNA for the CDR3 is TGTGCCAGCAGCCCGTTGAAGGGGGCTAAAAGCACTGAAGCTTTCTTT. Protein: CASSPLKGAKSTEAFF.

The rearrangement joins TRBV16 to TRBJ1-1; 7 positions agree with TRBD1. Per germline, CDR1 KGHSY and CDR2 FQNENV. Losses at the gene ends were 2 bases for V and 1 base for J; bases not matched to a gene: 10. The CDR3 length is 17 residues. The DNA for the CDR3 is TGTGCCAGCAGCCAAACGAAGTCCGGGACAGCGAACACTGAAGCTTTCTTT. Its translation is CASSQTKSGTANTEAFF.